Listed here are 28 T cell receptor beta chains from one sample, sequenced in a study of neurological immune-mediated disorders (dated by TCRdb to between 2018 and 2020). Library preparation used 5' RACE. The sequencer listed for this sample is Illumina HiSeq 2500. Using fastp at Q25 and MiXCR, TCRdb reprocessed the public reads and kept productive beta chains. Rows with a matching CDR3 protein are joined into one entry that keeps the most common DNA and genes. The sample table holds about 24,000 distinct CDR3 sequences, of which roughly 13% were seen once. 4.5% to 5.5% of the sample comes from the top ten. This sample's time point label indicates: technical triplicate 1. Sequenced sample: CD4+ T cells from blood. These receptor sequences come from a female donor with HTLV-1-associated myelopathy (HAM/TSP).

The J gene is TRBJ2-3, the V gene TRBV10-3; D not certain. The CDR3 contains 15 residues. V was cut by 3 bases and J by 2 bases, with 12 bases left in between. Germline V gene data show CDR1 as ENHRY and CDR2 as SYGVKD. As DNA, the CDR3 is TGTGCCATCAGTGAAATCGCGCGAGACACAGATACGCAGTATTTT. Protein sequence: CAISEIARDTDTQYF.

The rearrangement links TRBV20-1 to TRBJ2-1; 9 bases fit TRBD2. The germline gives CDR1 DFQATT, CDR2 SNEGSKA (reference sequence). V trimming: 7 bases; J trimming: 5 bases; junction bases outside the gene matches: 3. The CDR3 sequence is 12 residues long. The CDR3 DNA reads TGCAGTGTAGCGGGAGTAAACAATGAGCAGTTCTTC. Its translation: CSVAGVNNEQFF.

Many counts were recorded for this clonotype. The chain recombines TRBV20-1 with TRBJ2-7; 10 nucleotides agree with TRBD1. CDR3 length: 15 amino acids. Trimming cost V 0 bases and J 6 bases; bases outside gene matches: 8. Germline V lookup: CDR1 DFQATT, CDR2 SNEGSKA (reference sequence). This CDR3 is CSARDWDRGSGEQYF. CDR3 nucleotides: TGCAGTGCTAGAGATTGGGACAGGGGATCGGGCGAGCAGTACTTC.

Ten or more counts support this clonotype. The V call is TRBV3-1, the J call TRBJ2-5, with D possibly being TRBD2 (7 bases). The CDR3 contains 14 residues. Germline V gene lookup returns CDR1 LGHDT and CDR2 YNNKEL (reference sequence). Trimming took 1 base from V and 4 from J, leaving 10 bases between them. The CDR3 sequence is CASSQVGGGETQYF. In DNA form, the CDR3 reads TGTGCCAGCAGCCAAGTGGGAGGGGGAGAGACCCAGTACTTC.

The CDR3 DNA reads TGCGGTACGGGGAACACCGGGGAGCTGTTTTTT. Translated, it gives CGTGNTGELFF. J is TRBJ2-2 and V is TRBV29-1; D unresolved. This CDR3 spans 11 amino acids. CDR1 SQVTM and CDR2 ANQGSEA come from the germline V gene.

This clonotype is medium-sized (0.01 to 0.1%). This rearrangement joins TRBV21-1 to TRBJ1-1; TRBD1 was called by the table and not checked on the DNA. TRBV21-1 is tagged as a pseudogene. CDR3 length: 13 residues. CDR3 nucleotide sequence: TGTGCCAGCAGCAAAGACAGGGCCACTGAAGCTTTCTTT. Translation: CASSKDRATEAFF.

This clonotype showed up many times. The rearrangement links TRBV27 to TRBJ2-5, with 7 bases aligning to TRBD1. Trimming took 3 bases from V and 5 from J; bases not matched to a gene: 9. The CDR3 is made up of 15 amino acids. Germline V gene lookup returns CDR1 MNHEY and CDR2 SMNVEV (reference sequence). CDR3: CASSFIGTVGETQYF. CDR3 DNA: TGTGCCAGCAGTTTTATTGGGACAGTCGGGGAGACCCAGTACTTC.

Concerning this clonotype itself: One end of the junction is discordant with germline, which a read error may explain. The chain employs TRBV7-6 and TRBJ1-1; 10 nucleotides align to TRBD1. CDR1 and CDR2 from the germline V gene are SGHVS and FNYEAQ. CDR3 length equals 14 residues. CDR3 nucleotide sequence: TGTGTCAGCAGCTTAGGACAGGGGGACACCGAAGCTTTCTTT. Protein: CVSSLGQGDTEAFF. The full variable domain, rest sourced from reference TRBV7-6 and TRBJ1-1, is GAGVSQSPRYKVTKRGQDVALRCDPISGHVSLYWYRQALGQGPEFLTYFNYEAQQDKSGLPNDRFSAERPEGSISTLTIQRTEQRDSAMYRCVSSLGQGDTEAFFGQGTRLTVV.

This clonotype was picked up many times. The chain couples TRBV6-5 to TRBJ1-2; D ambiguous. The germline V and J ends were trimmed by 9 bases and 6 bases, with 14 bases remaining between them. The CDR3 runs to 12 residues. The V gene's germline CDR1 is MNHEY and CDR2 SVGAGI. CDR3: CASFGGRDGYTF. The DNA of the CDR3 is TGTGCCAGTTTTGGAGGGCGTGATGGCTACACCTTC.

There are many counts of this clonotype. In nucleotides, the CDR3 is TGTGCCAGCAGCTTAACTGCCGGAGGCACAGATACGCAGTATTTT. Its protein product is CASSLTAGGTDTQYF. The V and J genes are TRBV11-2 and TRBJ2-3; D not resolved. The germline gives CDR1 SGHAT, CDR2 FQNNGV. Trimming left V 2 bases short and J 1 base short, with 10 bases between. The CDR3 extends over 15 amino acids.

This clonotype has more than one count but fewer than ten. The CDR3 DNA follows: TGCAGTGCTAGAACGGGGGGGATAAGAACTGAAGCTTTCTTT. It encodes CSARTGGIRTEAFF. The genes are TRBV20-1 and TRBJ1-1, with D perhaps TRBD1 (5 bases). This CDR3 is 14 amino acids long. Germline loops: CDR1 DFQATT, CDR2 SNEGSKA (reference sequence). Trimming left V 2 bases short and J 5 bases short, with 15 bases between.

The table lists this clonotype with many counts. The chain recombines TRBV7-6 with TRBJ2-5; tentatively, D is TRBD2 (6 bases). There are 13 residues in the CDR3. Germline CDR1 SGHVS, CDR2 FNYEAQ. With 7 bases removed from V and 6 bases from J, the gap between germline ends came to 15 bases. The CDR3 sequence is CASTPSGGKTQYF. DNA of the CDR3: TGTGCCAGCACCCCCTCCGGAGGGAAGACCCAGTACTTC.

In its sample, this clonotype was seen many times. The chain uses TRBV20-1 and TRBJ1-2, with D hard to call. Germline CDR1 and CDR2: DFQATT and SNEGSKA (reference sequence). The CDR3 sequence is 13 residues long. V lost 6 bases to trimming and J lost 1 base, with 12 bases between them. Written as DNA, the CDR3 is TGCAGTGCCGAGAGAGGTGTTAACTATGGCTACACCTTC. It translates to CSAERGVNYGYTF.

This clonotype was observed at least ten times. The J gene is TRBJ2-2, the V gene TRBV5-1; D is perhaps TRBD1 (6 bases). Between the trimmed V and J ends, which lost 0 bases and 5 bases, there was a span of 14 bases. Germline V gives CDR1 SGHRS, CDR2 YFSETQ. This CDR3 is built from 16 residues. CDR3: CASSLGAPRGTGELFF. In DNA form, the CDR3 reads TGCGCCAGCAGCTTGGGGGCTCCTAGGGGGACCGGGGAGCTGTTTTTT. Variable domain in full (rest from reference TRBV5-1 and TRBJ2-2): KAGVTQTPRYLIKTRGQQVTLSCSPISGHRSVSWYQQTPGQGLQFLFEYFSETQRNKGNFPGRFSGRQFSNSRSEMNVSTLELGDSALYLCASSLGAPRGTGELFFGEGSRLTVL.

This clonotype was counted many times. The V gene is TRBV7-8, the J gene TRBJ2-7, with 10 nucleotides matching TRBD2. CDR1 is SGHVS, CDR2 FQNEAQ, per germline. The CDR3 has 16 residues. Unmatched junction bases numbered 7, after V lost 2 bases and J lost 3 bases. This chain's CDR3 is CASSLSSGSSIYEQYF. CDR3 coding DNA: TGTGCCAGCAGCTTATCTAGCGGGAGTTCAATCTACGAGCAGTACTTC.

This chain joins TRBV20-1 and TRBJ2-1, with TRBD2 identical over 12 bases. V dropped 3 bases and J dropped 9; count of bases not matched to a gene: 9. Germline assignment: CDR1 DFQATT and CDR2 SNEGSKA (reference sequence). This CDR3 contains 15 residues. Here the CDR3 DNA reads TGCAGTGCTAGCTTTACTAGCGGGAGGCGGAGTGAGCAGTTCTTC. As protein: CSASFTSGRRSEQFF.

This clonotype has at least ten counts. The chain recombines TRBV9 with TRBJ2-7; perhaps D is TRBD1 or TRBD2 (6 bases each). V shed 0 bases and J shed 7 bases, with 20 bases lying between them. The CDR3 spans 16 residues. From germline, CDR1 is SGDLS and CDR2 YYNGEE. The CDR3 nucleotides are TGTGCCAGCAGCGTAGGACGGGGCAGGGGCCGGGGGGAGCAGTACTTC. It is translated as CASSVGRGRGRGEQYF.

This clonotype was counted many times. This sequence joins TRBV20-1 and TRBJ1-1; D is unresolved. The germline V gene encodes CDR1 DFQATT and CDR2 SNEGSKA (reference sequence). CDR3 size: 14 residues. Deletions cut 1 base from V and 0 bases from J, with 9 bases between. This CDR3 is CSARVGQVNTEAFF. The CDR3 DNA follows: TGCAGTGCTAGAGTTGGGCAAGTGAACACTGAAGCTTTCTTT.

At least ten counts were recorded for this clonotype. The chain has TRBV29-1 and TRBJ2-5, with D possibly TRBD1 on 6 matching bases. Germline CDR1 is SQVTM and CDR2 is ANQGSEA. CDR3 length equals 13 residues. The V and J ends lost 2 bases and 3 bases respectively, with 10 bases between them. CDR3 DNA: TGCAGCGTTGAAAGGGGGTCGGAAGAGACCCAGTACTTC. Protein: CSVERGSEETQYF.

This clonotype was found many times. The V call is TRBV7-8, the J call TRBJ2-2; D unclear. Germline CDR1 is SGHVS and CDR2 is FQNEAQ. V lost 1 base to trimming and J lost 0 bases, with 12 bases between them. The CDR3 length is 17 residues. As DNA, the CDR3 is TGTGCCAGCAGCTTAGAGGCCCACCAATCGAACACCGGGGAGCTGTTTTTT. Translated, it gives CASSLEAHQSNTGELFF.

This clonotype is large by share. The rearrangement uses TRBV20-1 and TRBJ2-1; TRBD2 matches 9 bases. The trim removed 1 base at V and 7 bases at J, leaving 11 bases unmatched. CDR1 is DFQATT and CDR2 is SNEGSKA in the germline V gene (reference sequence). The CDR3 consists of 16 residues. The CDR3 reads CSARGPGREGLNEQFF. CDR3 DNA: TGCAGTGCTAGAGGGCCCGGGCGGGAGGGCTTGAATGAGCAGTTCTTC.

This clonotype is medium-sized. This sequence joins TRBV27 and TRBJ2-2; the D gene is possibly TRBD1 (7 bases). With 4 bases removed from V and 7 bases from J, the gap between germline ends came to 19 bases. CDR3 size: 16 residues. Germline lookup yields CDR1 MNHEY and CDR2 SMNVEV (reference sequence). Written as DNA, the CDR3 is TGTGCCAGCAGTTCAATCAGGGGGGCCTTTGACGGGGAGCTGTTTTTT. It translates to CASSSIRGAFDGELFF.

This clonotype was found a few times. The gene calls are TRBV28 and TRBJ1-5; tentatively, D is TRBD1 (5 bases). This CDR3 has 14 amino acids. V lost 1 base and J 6 bases, leaving 10 bases between the germline ends. Looked up from germline, CDR1 is MDHEN and CDR2 is SYDVKM. CDR3 sequence: CASSLSGGSQPQHF. The DNA for the CDR3 is TGTGCCAGCAGTTTATCGGGGGGAAGTCAGCCCCAGCATTTT.

This clonotype was counted ten times or more. The V call is TRBV3-1, the J call TRBJ2-7, with TRBD1 matching over 7 bases. V shed 3 bases and J 4 bases; nucleotides not matched to a gene: 6. This CDR3 spans 14 amino acids. Per the germline V gene, CDR1 is LGHDT and CDR2 is YNNKEL (reference sequence). CDR3 sequence: CASSHLGGEYEQYF. The CDR3, as DNA: TGTGCCAGCAGCCATTTAGGGGGCGAGTACGAGCAGTACTTC.

This clonotype has at least ten counts. This rearrangement joins TRBV9 to TRBJ1-3; 8 bases agree with TRBD1. V trimming: 3 bases; J trimming: 4 bases; junction bases outside the gene matches: 6. Germline lookup yields CDR1 SGDLS and CDR2 YYNGEE. The CDR3 length is 15 residues. CDR3 nucleotide sequence: TGTGCCAGCAGCGCCCAAGGGACAGGAGGAAACACCATATATTTT. This translates into CASSAQGTGGNTIYF.

The chain links TRBV6-1 to TRBJ2-1, with 8 positions matching TRBD1. The CDR3 is made up of 14 amino acids. Germline values: CDR1 MNHNS, CDR2 SASEGT. J lost 3 bases, V lost 8 bases, and 6 bases had no gene match. CDR3 sequence: CASRRTGSYNEQFF. CDR3 in DNA: TGTGCCAGCCGACGGACAGGGAGCTACAATGAGCAGTTCTTC.

This clonotype was seen ten or more times. CDR3 loop: CASSLQWGTEAFF. The CDR3 DNA follows: TGTGCCAGCAGCTTACAATGGGGGACTGAAGCTTTCTTT. The rearrangement uses TRBV7-2 and TRBJ1-1; the D gene is possibly TRBD1 (5 bases). Trimming left V 2 bases short and J 5 bases short, with 9 bases between. The CDR3 is 13 residues long. Germline V lookup: CDR1 SGHTA, CDR2 FQGNSA.

The table lists this clonotype with many counts. This chain joins TRBV29-1 and TRBJ2-7; D is undetermined. This CDR3 comprises 11 residues. V was shortened by 6 bases and J by 7 bases, with 13 bases between the two germline ends. Germline CDR1 reads SQVTM; CDR2 reads ANQGSEA. As DNA, the CDR3 is TGCAGCGTAGACACCCTCGGAGAGCAGTACTTC. This gives the protein CSVDTLGEQYF.